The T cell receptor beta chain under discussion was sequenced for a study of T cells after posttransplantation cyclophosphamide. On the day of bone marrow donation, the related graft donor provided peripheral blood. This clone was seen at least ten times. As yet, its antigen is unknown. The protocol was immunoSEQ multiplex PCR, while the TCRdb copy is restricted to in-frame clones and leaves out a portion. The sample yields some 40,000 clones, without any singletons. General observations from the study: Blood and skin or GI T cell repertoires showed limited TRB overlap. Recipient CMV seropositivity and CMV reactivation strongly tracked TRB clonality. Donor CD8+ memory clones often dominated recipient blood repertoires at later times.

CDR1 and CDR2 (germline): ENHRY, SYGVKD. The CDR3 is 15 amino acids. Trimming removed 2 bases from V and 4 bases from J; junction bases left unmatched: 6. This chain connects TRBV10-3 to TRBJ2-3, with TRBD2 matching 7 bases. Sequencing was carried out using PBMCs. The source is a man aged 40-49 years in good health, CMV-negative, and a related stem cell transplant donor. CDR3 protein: CAISEPTGGADTQYF. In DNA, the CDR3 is TGTGCCATCAGTGAGCCGACGGGGGGTGCAGATACGCAGTATTTT.